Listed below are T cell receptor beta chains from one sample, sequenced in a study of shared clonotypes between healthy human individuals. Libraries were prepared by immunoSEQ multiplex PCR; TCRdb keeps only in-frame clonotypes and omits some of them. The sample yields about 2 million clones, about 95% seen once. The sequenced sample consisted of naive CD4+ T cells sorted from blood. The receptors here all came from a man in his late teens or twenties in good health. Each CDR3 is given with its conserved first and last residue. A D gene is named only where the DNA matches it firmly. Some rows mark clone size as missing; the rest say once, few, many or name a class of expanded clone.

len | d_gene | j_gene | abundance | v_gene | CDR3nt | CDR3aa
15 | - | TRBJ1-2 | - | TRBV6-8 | TGTGCCAGCAGTTACATTTCAGGGTTGGCGAGTGGCTACACCTTC | CASSYISGLASGYTF
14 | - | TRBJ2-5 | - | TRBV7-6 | TGTGCCAGCAGTCCATTCGAGTTTGAGGAGACCCAGTACTTC | CASSPFEFEETQYF
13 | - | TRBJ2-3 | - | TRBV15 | TGTGCCACTAGCAGGCCCCCCACAGATACGCAGTATTTT | CATSRPPTDTQYF
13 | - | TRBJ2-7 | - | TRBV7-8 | TGTGCCAGCAGCTTAGGAAGAAACTACGAGCAGTACTTC | CASSLGRNYEQYF
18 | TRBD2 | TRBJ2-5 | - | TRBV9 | TGTGCCAGCAGCGCTCCGGCGGGGACTAGCGGGGGGAAAGAGACCCAGTACTTC | CASSAPAGTSGGKETQYF
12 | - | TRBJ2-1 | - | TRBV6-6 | TGTGCCGGTGGAGGGCCTGTAAATGAGCAGTTCTTC | CAGGGPVNEQFF
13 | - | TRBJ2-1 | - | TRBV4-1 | TGCGCCAGCAGCCTGGACGGGATCAATGAGCAGTTCTTC | CASSLDGINEQFF
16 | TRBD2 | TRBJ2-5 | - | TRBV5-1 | TGCGCCAGCAGCTTGGGGCTAGCGGCTGATGGGGAGACCCAGTACTTC | CASSLGLAADGETQYF
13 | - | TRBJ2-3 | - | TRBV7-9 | TGTGCCAGCACCTTGGACCCGGCAGATACGCAGTATTTT | CASTLDPADTQYF
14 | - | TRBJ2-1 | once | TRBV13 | TGTGCCAGCAGCGCCAGCGGAAGGTACAATGAGCAGTTCTTC | CASSASGRYNEQFF
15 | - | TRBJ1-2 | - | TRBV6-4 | TGTGCCAGGATTGAAGCAGGGAGGGAGATAAGTGGCTACACCTTC | CARIEAGREISGYTF
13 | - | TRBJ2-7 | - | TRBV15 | TGTGCCACCAGCAGGGACACAACCTACGAGCAGTACTTC | CATSRDTTYEQYF
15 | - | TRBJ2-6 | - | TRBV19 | TGTGCCAGTAGCCTTCGAAACTCTGGGGCCAACGTCCTGACTTTC | CASSLRNSGANVLTF
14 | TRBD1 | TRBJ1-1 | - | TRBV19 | TGTGCCAGTAGTATAGGAGGGGGCTCGACTGAAGCTTTCTTT | CASSIGGGSTEAFF
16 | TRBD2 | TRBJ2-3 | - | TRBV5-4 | TGTGCCAGCAGCTTGGGGCGGGGGGGCCTGTCTGATACGCAGTATTTT | CASSLGRGGLSDTQYF
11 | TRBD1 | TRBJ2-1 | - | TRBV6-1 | TGTGCCAGCAGTAGACAGGGGGAGCAGTTCTTC | CASSRQGEQFF
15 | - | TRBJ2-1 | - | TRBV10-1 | TGCGCCAGCAGTGAGGAAGCCCTGGGGCGCAATGAGCAGTTCTTC | CASSEEALGRNEQFF
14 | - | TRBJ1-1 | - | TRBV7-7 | TGTGCTAGCACCCCGACGGACTTGAACACTGAAGCTTTCTTT | CASTPTDLNTEAFF
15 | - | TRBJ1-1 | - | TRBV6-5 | TGTGCCAGCAGTTCTCAAGGACAGCCTCACACTGAAGCTTTCTTT | CASSSQGQPHTEAFF
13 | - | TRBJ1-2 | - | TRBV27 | TGTGCCAGCAGTTTAGGCGGGAACTATGGCTACACCTTC | CASSLGGNYGYTF
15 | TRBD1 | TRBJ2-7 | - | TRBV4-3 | TGCGCCAGCAGCCTATCAAACAGGGGATCCTACGAGCAGTACTTC | CASSLSNRGSYEQYF
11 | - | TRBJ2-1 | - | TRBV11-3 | TGTGCCAGCAGCTTGAAGGGTGAGCAGTTCTTC | CASSLKGEQFF
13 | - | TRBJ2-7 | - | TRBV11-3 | TGTGCCAGCAGTTCCGGACCGGGCCAGGAGCAGTACTTC | CASSSGPGQEQYF
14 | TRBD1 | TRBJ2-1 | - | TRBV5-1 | TGCGCCAGCAGCTGGGGACAGGGGGCATATGAGCAGTTCTTC | CASSWGQGAYEQFF
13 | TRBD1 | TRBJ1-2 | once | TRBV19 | TGTGCCAGTAGTATAGGTGGGACAGATGGCTACACCTTC | CASSIGGTDGYTF
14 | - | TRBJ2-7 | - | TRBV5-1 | TGCGCCAGCAGATCCAACAGTCAGGGGAGCGAGCAGTACTTC | CASRSNSQGSEQYF
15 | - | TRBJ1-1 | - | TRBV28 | TGTGCCAGCAGTTCCCAGGGTACGACGGCGGCTGAAGCTTTCTTT | CASSSQGTTAAEAFF
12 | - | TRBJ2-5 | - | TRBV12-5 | TGTGCTAGTGGCCCGTCCCGGGAGACCCAGTACTTC | CASGPSRETQYF
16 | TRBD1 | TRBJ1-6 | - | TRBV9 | TGTGCCAGCAGCGCGGGACAGGGTCCCTATAATTCACCCCTCCACTTT | CASSAGQGPYNSPLHF
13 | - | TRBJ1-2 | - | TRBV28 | TGTGCCAGCAGTTTAAGGTCAGACTATGGCTACACCTTC | CASSLRSDYGYTF
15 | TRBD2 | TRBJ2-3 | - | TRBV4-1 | TGCGCCAGCAGCCAAGTCGGACTAGTTGCAGATACGCAGTATTTT | CASSQVGLVADTQYF
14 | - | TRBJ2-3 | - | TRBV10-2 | TGCGCCAGCTCCCCGGACTTTCTCACAGATACGCAGTATTTT | CASSPDFLTDTQYF
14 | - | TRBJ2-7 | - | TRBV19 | TGTGCCAGTAGGAGGGTCGGCAGCTCCTACGAGCAGTACTTC | CASRRVGSSYEQYF
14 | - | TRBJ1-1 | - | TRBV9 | TGTGCCAGCAGCGTCGGACAGCTAAACACTGAAGCTTTCTTT | CASSVGQLNTEAFF
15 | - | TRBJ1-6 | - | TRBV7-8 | TGTGCCAGCAGCTTAAGAAACAGGGATAATTCACCCCTCCACTTT | CASSLRNRDNSPLHF
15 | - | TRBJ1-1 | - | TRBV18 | TGTGCCAGCTCACCAGATCTGGGGGCGGACACTGAAGCTTTCTTT | CASSPDLGADTEAFF
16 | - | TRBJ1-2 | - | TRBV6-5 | TGTGCCAGCAGTTACCTACAGGGCCGAGCTAACTATGGCTACACCTTC | CASSYLQGRANYGYTF
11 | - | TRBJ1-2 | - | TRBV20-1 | TGCAGTGCCTTCAGGGATCCTGGCTACACCTTC | CSAFRDPGYTF
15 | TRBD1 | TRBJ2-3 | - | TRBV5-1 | TGCGCCAGCAGCTCAGGACAGGGAAAGCCAGATACGCAGTATTTT | CASSSGQGKPDTQYF
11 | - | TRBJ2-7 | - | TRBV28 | TGTGCCTCTAGCGTGTCCTACGAGCAGTACTTC | CASSVSYEQYF
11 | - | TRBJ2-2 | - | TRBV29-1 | TGCAGCCTTGGGGTAGACGGGGAGCTGTTTTTT | CSLGVDGELFF
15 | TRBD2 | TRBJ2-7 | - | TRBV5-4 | TGTGCCAGCAGCTTTCCGGGACTAGCGGCAAACGAGCAGTACTTC | CASSFPGLAANEQYF
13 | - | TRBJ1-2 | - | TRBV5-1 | TGCGCCAGCAGCTTGGACGACGCCTATGGCTACACCTTC | CASSLDDAYGYTF
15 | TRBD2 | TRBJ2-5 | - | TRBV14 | TGTGCCAGCAGCCAAGCGCTAGCGGGGTCAGAGACCCAGTACTTC | CASSQALAGSETQYF
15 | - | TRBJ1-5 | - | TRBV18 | TGTGCCAGCTCACCCAGTCTCCCGTTCAATCAGCCCCAGCATTTT | CASSPSLPFNQPQHF
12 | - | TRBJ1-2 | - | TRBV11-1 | TGTGCCAGCAGCGCCGGAGAAAATGGCTACACCTTC | CASSAGENGYTF
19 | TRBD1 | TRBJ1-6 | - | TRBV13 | TGTGCCAGCAGGTTAGACAGGGGGCGTCTCAGCTCCTATAATTCACCCCTCCACTTT | CASRLDRGRLSSYNSPLHF
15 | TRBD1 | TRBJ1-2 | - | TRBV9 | TGTGCCAGCAGCGTAGGGCGACAGGGAAAGGATGGCTACACCTTC | CASSVGRQGKDGYTF
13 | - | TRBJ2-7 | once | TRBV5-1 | TGCGCCAGCAGCCTGGGGACACACCACGAGCAGTACTTC | CASSLGTHHEQYF
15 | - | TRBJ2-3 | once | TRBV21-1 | TGTGCCAGCAGCAAACCGGAGAATGGGACAGATACGCAGTATTTT | CASSKPENGTDTQYF
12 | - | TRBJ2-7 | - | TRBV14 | TGTGCCAGCAGCGGACCCCCAGGCGAGCAGTACTTC | CASSGPPGEQYF
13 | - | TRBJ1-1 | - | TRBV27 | TGTGCCAGCAGTCTTGTCGCTCTGACTGAAGCTTTCTTT | CASSLVALTEAFF
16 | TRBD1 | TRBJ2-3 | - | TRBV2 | TGTGCCAGCAGCGGGATACAGGGGGTCTTAACAGATACGCAGTATTTT | CASSGIQGVLTDTQYF